The 21 T cell receptor beta chains below were found in one sample sequenced in a study of OX40 agonist ivuxolimab in advanced cancers. Libraries were prepared by immunoSEQ multiplex PCR; TCRdb keeps only in-frame clonotypes and omits some of them. The repertoire includes around 84,000 clones, approximately 92% of them detected once, and approximately 0.5% sits in the top ten. The sequencing here drew on CD4+ or CD8+ T cells sorted from blood, taken in a trial of the OX40 agonist ivuxolimab. These receptors all stem from an adult with an advanced solid tumor such as melanoma, head and neck, liver or kidney cancer.

The chain links TRBV5-5 to TRBJ2-1; 10 nucleotides agree with TRBD2. Germline V lookup: CDR1 SGHKS, CDR2 YYEKEE (reference sequence). V trimming: 4 bases; J trimming: 10 bases; junction bases outside the gene matches: 11. This CDR3 has 15 residues. The CDR3 DNA follows: TGTGCCAGCAGCCTGGGGCTAGCGGGAGATCGGGAGCAGTTCTTC. Translated: CASSLGLAGDREQFF.

The gene calls are TRBV5-6 and TRBJ1-6, with unresolved D. This CDR3 region has 15 residues. The V end was cut by 0 bases, the J end by 5 bases, with 9 bases between. Germline CDR1 reads SGHDT; CDR2 reads YYEEEE. CDR3 DNA: TGTGCCAGCAGCTTGGAGGCAGGTAATAATTCACCCCTCCACTTT. Amino acids: CASSLEAGNNSPLHF.

This chain connects TRBV7-9 to TRBJ2-2; no reliable D call. There are 14 residues in the CDR3. V was shortened by 5 bases and J by 1 base, with 8 bases between the two germline ends. Germline V gene data show CDR1 as SEHNR and CDR2 as FQNEAQ (reference sequence). CDR3 protein: CASSQAGNTGELFF. The CDR3 bases are TGTGCCAGCAGCCAAGCAGGGAACACCGGGGAGCTGTTTTTT.

V usage is TRBV19 and J usage is TRBJ1-1, with D unclear. This CDR3 comprises 13 residues. Per the germline V gene, CDR1 is LNHDA and CDR2 is SQIVND (reference sequence). With 7 bases removed from V and 1 base from J, the gap between germline ends came to 10 bases. CDR3 region: CASNEGSNTEAFF. CDR3 nucleotides: TGTGCCAGTAATGAGGGATCGAACACTGAAGCTTTCTTT.

This clone was recorded once. V gene TRBV6-5 combines with J gene TRBJ2-3; D perhaps matches TRBD1 (6 bases). This CDR3 has 12 amino acids. V lost 11 bases, J lost 8 bases, and 17 bases lay in between. CDR1 is MNHEY and CDR2 is SVGAGI in the germline V gene. The CDR3 loop is CAGNLRGTTQYF. The CDR3 DNA reads as TGTGCCGGCAACCTCAGGGGTACTACGCAGTATTTT.

The chain joins TRBV19 to TRBJ1-1; D uncertain. Trimming removed 1 base from V and 4 bases from J, with 10 bases in between. Germline CDR1 is LNHDA and CDR2 is SQIVND (reference sequence). This CDR3 contains 14 residues. Written as DNA, the CDR3 is TGTGCCAGTAGTATAGCAGCCGTAGGCACTGAAGCTTTCTTT. It specifies CASSIAAVGTEAFF.

This clone has just a few counts. The chain links TRBV7-9 to TRBJ1-1, with a weak D call TRBD1 (6 bases). The germline V and J ends were trimmed by 5 bases and 4 bases, with 11 bases remaining between them. The germline V gene encodes CDR1 SEHNR and CDR2 FQNEAQ (reference sequence). CDR3 length: 13 residues. CDR3 bases: TGTGCCAGCAGCCCCTGGGGGGCCACTGAAGCTTTCTTT. Translated, it gives CASSPWGATEAFF.

The sample holds one count of this clone. This sequence joins TRBV5-4 and TRBJ2-2; D tentatively fits TRBD1 or TRBD2 (5 bases each). CDR3 size: 16 residues. Looked up from germline, CDR1 is SGHNT and CDR2 is YYREEE (reference sequence). Trimming stripped 0 bases from V and 3 bases from J, with 12 bases between. CDR3 region: CASSLAGTFDTGELFF. The CDR3 DNA is TGTGCCAGCAGCTTGGCCGGGACCTTCGACACCGGGGAGCTGTTTTTT.

This chain uses TRBV7-9 with TRBJ2-3, with 9 nucleotides matching TRBD2. Losses at the gene ends were 3 bases for V and 2 bases for J; bases not matched to a gene: 15. CDR1 and CDR2 from the germline V gene are SEHNR and FQNEAQ (reference sequence). This CDR3 comprises 19 residues. The CDR3 bases are TGTGCCAGCAGCTTTACGCGGGAGGGGCGCATCTCCCTCACAGATACGCAGTATTTT. It specifies CASSFTREGRISLTDTQYF.

The genes are TRBV5-4 and TRBJ2-2, with 7 nucleotides matching TRBD2. V dropped 1 base and J dropped 4; count of bases not matched to a gene: 7. This CDR3 comprises 16 residues. Germline CDR1 is SGHNT and CDR2 is YYREEE (reference sequence). As DNA, the CDR3 is TGTGCCAGCAGCTTGCTTGGCGGGAGCCTCACCGGGGAGCTGTTTTTT. The encoded protein is CASSLLGGSLTGELFF.

This clone was seen just once. V and J are TRBV11-2 and TRBJ1-1; 7 bases align to TRBD1. There are 12 residues in the CDR3. Germline CDR1 SGHAT, CDR2 FQNNGV. V trimming: 5 bases; J trimming: 10 bases; junction bases outside the gene matches: 7. CDR3 sequence (DNA): TGTGCCAGCAGCGCAACAGGGGATCGAGCTTTCTTT. Translation gives CASSATGDRAFF. The whole variable domain, remainder taken from reference TRBV11-2 and TRBJ1-1, is EAGVAQSPRYKIIEKRQSVAFWCNPISGHATLYWYQQILGQGPKLLIQFQNNGVVDDSQLPKDRFSAERLKGVDSTLKIQPAKLEDSAVYLCASSATGDRAFFGQGTRLTVV.

This chain's CDR3 is CAIDRALFETQYF. CDR3 bases: TGCGCCATCGACAGGGCTTTGTTCGAGACCCAGTACTTC. The chain couples TRBV10-1 to TRBJ2-5, with 7 bases identical to TRBD1. V was pared by 10 bases and J by 5 bases, with 10 bases of the junction left unmatched. In germline, CDR1 is WNHNN, CDR2 SYGVQD (reference sequence). The CDR3 is 13 amino acids.

This clone was observed a single time. The chain uses TRBV7-3 and TRBJ1-5, with D unresolved. Germline V gene lookup returns CDR1 SGHTA and CDR2 FQGTGA. V dropped 5 bases and J dropped 5 bases, with 16 bases sitting between them. The CDR3 covers 15 residues. CDR3 in DNA: TGTGCCAGCAGCCAAATGTCACAGAGAGATCAGCCCCAGCATTTT. Amino acids: CASSQMSQRDQPQHF.

The rearrangement links TRBV19 to TRBJ1-5; TRBD1 is a possible D gene (5 bases). The V gene's germline CDR1 is LNHDA and CDR2 SQIVND (reference sequence). V lost 3 bases, J lost 9 bases, and 15 bases lay in between. The CDR3 has 14 residues. CDR3 bases: TGTGCCAGTAGTATTGAAGGGGCCCGGTGGCCCCAGCATTTT. It yields the protein CASSIEGARWPQHF.

The CDR3 sequence is CASSLPQSTGELFF. The CDR3 nucleotides are TGTGCCAGCAGCTTGCCACAGTCCACCGGGGAGCTGTTTTTT. The V and J genes are TRBV5-5 and TRBJ2-2; D gene unclear. The germline V gene encodes CDR1 SGHKS and CDR2 YYEKEE (reference sequence). The CDR3 extends over 14 amino acids. V lost 1 base and J lost 4, with 8 bases in between.

This clone has a single count. This chain connects TRBV9 to TRBJ2-1; D may be TRBD1 (6 bases). V lost 3 bases to trimming and J lost 7 bases, with 23 bases between them. Germline V gene lookup returns CDR1 SGDLS and CDR2 YYNGEE. The CDR3 runs to 17 residues. CDR3 sequence reads: CASSGGLGQRSVNEQFF. The CDR3 DNA is TGTGCCAGCAGCGGAGGGCTCGGACAGCGATCCGTGAATGAGCAGTTCTTC.

V and J are TRBV7-2 and TRBJ2-1, with 7 bases lining up with TRBD2. CDR3 size: 15 residues. V lost 3 bases, J lost 0 bases, and 2 bases stayed unmatched. Germline loops: CDR1 SGHTA, CDR2 FQGNSA. In DNA form, the CDR3 reads TGTGCCAGCAGCTTCAGCGGGGTCTCCTACAATGAGCAGTTCTTC. Protein sequence: CASSFSGVSYNEQFF.

The chain has TRBV19 and TRBJ2-1, with 12 nucleotides matching TRBD2. The CDR3 loop spans 16 amino acids. Losses at the gene ends were 1 base for V and 5 bases for J; bases not matched to a gene: 3. CDR1 LNHDA and CDR2 SQIVND come from the germline V gene (reference sequence). CDR3 DNA: TGTGCCAGTAGTATAGGGGCTAGCGGGAGGGACAATGAGCAGTTCTTC. This encodes CASSIGASGRDNEQFF.

The chain joins TRBV19 to TRBJ1-4, with a possible D match to TRBD1 (5 bases). Germline loops: CDR1 LNHDA, CDR2 SQIVND (reference sequence). This CDR3 has 13 amino acids. The V gene lost 5 bases and the J gene lost 6 bases, with 10 bases spanning the gap. CDR3 bases: TGTGCCAGTAGTGACAGTAAATATGAAAAACTGTTTTTT. Translation: CASSDSKYEKLFF.

The chain employs TRBV15 and TRBJ2-7, with TRBD2 as a possible D gene (5 bases). CDR3 length: 14 amino acids. The V end was cut by 0 bases, the J end by 2 bases, with 8 bases between. Germline V gene sequence: CDR1 LNHNV, CDR2 YYDKDF (reference sequence). CDR3 region: CATSREDFTYEQYF. DNA of the CDR3: TGTGCCACCAGCAGAGAGGACTTTACCTACGAGCAGTACTTC.

The genes are TRBV2 and TRBJ2-3; D is undetermined. CDR3 length: 15 amino acids. The germline gives CDR1 SNHLY, CDR2 FYNNEI. V was trimmed by 1 base and J by 6 bases, leaving 14 bases between them. CDR3 DNA sequence: TGTGCCAGCAGTGAAGAATTGGCAGGCTACGATACGCAGTATTTT. Translation: CASSEELAGYDTQYF.